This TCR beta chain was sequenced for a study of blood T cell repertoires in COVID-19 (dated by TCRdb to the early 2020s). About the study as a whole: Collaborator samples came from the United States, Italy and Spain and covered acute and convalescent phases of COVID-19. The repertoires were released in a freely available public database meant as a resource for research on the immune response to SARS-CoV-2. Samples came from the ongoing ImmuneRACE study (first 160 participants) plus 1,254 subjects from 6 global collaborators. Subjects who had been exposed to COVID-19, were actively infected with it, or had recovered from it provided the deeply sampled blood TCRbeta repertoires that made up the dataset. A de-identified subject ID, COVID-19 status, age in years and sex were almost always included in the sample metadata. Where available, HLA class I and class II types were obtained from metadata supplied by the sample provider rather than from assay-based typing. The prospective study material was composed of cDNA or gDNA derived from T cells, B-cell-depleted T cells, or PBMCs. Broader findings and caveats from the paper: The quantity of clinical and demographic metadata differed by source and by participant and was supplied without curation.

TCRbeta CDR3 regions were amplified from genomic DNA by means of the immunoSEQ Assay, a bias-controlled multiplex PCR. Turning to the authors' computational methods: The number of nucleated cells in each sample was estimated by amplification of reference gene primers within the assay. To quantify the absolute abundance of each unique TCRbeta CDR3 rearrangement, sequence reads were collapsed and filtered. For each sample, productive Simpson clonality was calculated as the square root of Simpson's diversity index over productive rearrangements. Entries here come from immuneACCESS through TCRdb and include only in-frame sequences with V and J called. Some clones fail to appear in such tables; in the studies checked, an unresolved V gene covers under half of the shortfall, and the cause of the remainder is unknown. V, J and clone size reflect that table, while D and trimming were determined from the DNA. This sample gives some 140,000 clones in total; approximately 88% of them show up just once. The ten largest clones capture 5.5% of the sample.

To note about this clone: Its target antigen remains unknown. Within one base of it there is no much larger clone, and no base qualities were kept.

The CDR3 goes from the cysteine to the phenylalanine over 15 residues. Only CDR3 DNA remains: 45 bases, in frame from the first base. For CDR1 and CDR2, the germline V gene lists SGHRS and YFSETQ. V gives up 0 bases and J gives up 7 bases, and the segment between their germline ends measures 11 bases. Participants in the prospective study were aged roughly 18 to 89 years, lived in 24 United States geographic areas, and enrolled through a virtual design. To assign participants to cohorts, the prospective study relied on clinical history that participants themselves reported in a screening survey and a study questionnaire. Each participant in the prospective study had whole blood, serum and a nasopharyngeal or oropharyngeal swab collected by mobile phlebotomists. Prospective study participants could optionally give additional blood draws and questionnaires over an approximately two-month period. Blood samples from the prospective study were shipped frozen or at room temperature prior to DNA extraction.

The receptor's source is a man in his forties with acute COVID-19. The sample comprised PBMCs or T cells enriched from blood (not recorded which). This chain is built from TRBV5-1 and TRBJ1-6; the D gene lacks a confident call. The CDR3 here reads CASSLGGSNNSPLHF. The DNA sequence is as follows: TGCGCCAGCAGCTTGGGAGGGTCTAACAATTCACCCCTCCACTTT.